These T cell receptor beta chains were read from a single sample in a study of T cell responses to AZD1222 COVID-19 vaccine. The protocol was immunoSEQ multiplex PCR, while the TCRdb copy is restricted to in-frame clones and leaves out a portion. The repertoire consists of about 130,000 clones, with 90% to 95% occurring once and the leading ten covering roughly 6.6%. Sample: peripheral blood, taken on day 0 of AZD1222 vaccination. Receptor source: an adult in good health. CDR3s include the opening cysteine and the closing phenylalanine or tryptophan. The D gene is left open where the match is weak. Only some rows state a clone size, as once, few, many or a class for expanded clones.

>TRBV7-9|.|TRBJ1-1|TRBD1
CASSLPRTGPNTEAFF
TGTGCCAGCAGCTTACCCAGGACAGGGCCTAACACTGAAGCTTTCTTT
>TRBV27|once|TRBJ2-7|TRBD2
CASSLSRIVSGRASYEQYF
TGTGCCAGCAGTTTATCTCGGATAGTAAGCGGGAGGGCCTCCTACGAGCAGTACTTC
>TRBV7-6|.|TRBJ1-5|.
CASSLPNQPQHF
TGTGCCAGCAGTCTCCCAAATCAGCCCCAGCATTTT
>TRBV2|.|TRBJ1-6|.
CASSEIGDGFYNSPLHF
TGTGCCAGCAGTGAAATAGGGGACGGGTTCTATAATTCACCCCTCCACTTT
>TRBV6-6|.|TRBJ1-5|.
CASSLGTSSNQPQHF
TGTGCCAGCAGTTTAGGGACGAGTAGCAATCAGCCCCAGCATTTT
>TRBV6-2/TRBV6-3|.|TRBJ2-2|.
CASSTERWGGATGELFF
TGTGCCAGCAGTACGGAGCGTTGGGGAGGCGCCACCGGGGAGCTGTTTTTT
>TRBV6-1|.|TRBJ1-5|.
CASSDFAGFSNQPQHF
TGTGCCAGCAGTGATTTCGCAGGGTTTAGCAATCAGCCCCAGCATTTT
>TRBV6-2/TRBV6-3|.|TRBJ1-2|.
CASSRGTGPHRKGYTF
TGTGCCAGCAGTAGGGGAACCGGACCGCATCGGAAAGGCTACACCTTC
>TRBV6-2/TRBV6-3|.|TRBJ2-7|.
CASSYAGLPEQYF
TGTGCCAGCAGTTACGCGGGCCTGCCCGAGCAGTACTTC
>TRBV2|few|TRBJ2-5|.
CASSATGRETQYF
TGTGCCAGCAGTGCTACAGGGCGCGAGACCCAGTACTTC
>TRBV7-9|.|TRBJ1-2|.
CASSLGGSEGYTF
TGTGCCAGCAGCTTAGGGGGGTCGGAGGGCTACACCTTC
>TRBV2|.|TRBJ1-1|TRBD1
CASRGQGTGSSAFF
TGTGCCAGCAGAGGACAGGGGACAGGCTCGTCAGCTTTCTTT
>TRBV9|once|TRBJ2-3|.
CASSVGLGVSTDTQYF
TGTGCCAGCAGCGTAGGGCTCGGGGTTAGCACAGATACGCAGTATTTT
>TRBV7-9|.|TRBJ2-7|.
CASSPAIVGTTDYEQYF
TGTGCCAGCAGCCCCGCGATAGTAGGGACAACCGACTACGAGCAGTACTTC
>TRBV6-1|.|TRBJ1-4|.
CASSEFLGSVKTNEKLFF
TGTGCCAGCAGTGAATTCTTAGGGTCAGTGAAAACTAATGAAAAACTGTTTTTT
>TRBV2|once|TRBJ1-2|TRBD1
CASSETGGSGYTF
TGTGCCAGCAGTGAAACAGGGGGCAGTGGCTACACCTTC
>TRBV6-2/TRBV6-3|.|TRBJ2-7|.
CASSDAYEQYF
TGTGCCAGCAGTGACGCCTACGAGCAGTACTTC
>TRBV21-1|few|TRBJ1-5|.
CASSRGPSFYSNQPQHF
TGTGCCAGCAGCCGGGGACCGAGCTTCTATAGCAATCAGCCCCAGCATTTT
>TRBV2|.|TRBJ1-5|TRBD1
CASRGTGRNQPQHF
TGTGCCAGCAGAGGGACAGGGAGAAATCAGCCCCAGCATTTT
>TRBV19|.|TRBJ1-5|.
CASSIAAPGLGQPQHF
TGTGCCAGTAGTATAGCCGCCCCAGGATTGGGTCAGCCCCAGCATTTT
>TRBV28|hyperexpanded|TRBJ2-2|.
CASSPQNDYLNTGELFF
TGTGCCAGCAGCCCCCAGAACGACTATTTAAACACCGGGGAGCTGTTTTTT
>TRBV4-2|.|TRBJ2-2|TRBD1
CASSQEGGAGELFF
TGTGCCAGCAGCCAAGAAGGGGGCGCCGGGGAGCTGTTTTTT
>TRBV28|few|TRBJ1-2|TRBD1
CASSYPTGGYYGYTF
TGTGCCAGCAGTTATCCGACAGGGGGGTACTATGGCTACACCTTC
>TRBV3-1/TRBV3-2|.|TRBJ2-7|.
CASSQVWTSTYEQYF
TGTGCCAGCAGCCAAGTCTGGACCTCCACCTACGAGCAGTACTTC
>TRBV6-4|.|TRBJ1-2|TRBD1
CASSDSGTGNYGYTF
TGTGCCAGCAGTGACTCTGGGACAGGAAACTATGGCTACACCTTC
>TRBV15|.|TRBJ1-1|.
CATSRDQGRAFF
TGTGCCACCAGCAGAGATCAAGGGCGAGCTTTCTTT
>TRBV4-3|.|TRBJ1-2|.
CASSPTRDSYGYTF
TGCGCCAGCAGCCCCACCCGGGACTCTTATGGCTACACCTTC
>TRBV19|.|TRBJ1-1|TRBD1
CASSVGQGLPEAFF
TGTGCCAGTAGTGTGGGACAGGGATTACCTGAAGCTTTCTTT
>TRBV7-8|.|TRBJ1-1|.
CASSLEQGPFFAFF
TGTGCCAGCAGCTTAGAGCAGGGCCCCTTTTTCGCTTTCTTT
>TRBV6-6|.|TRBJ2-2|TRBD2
CASSPSGGTGELFF
TGTGCCAGCAGTCCTAGCGGAGGTACCGGGGAGCTGTTTTTT
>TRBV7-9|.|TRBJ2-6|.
CASSLVGSGANVLTF
TGTGCCAGCAGCTTAGTGGGGTCTGGGGCCAACGTCCTGACTTTC
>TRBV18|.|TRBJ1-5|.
CASSPATDSNQPQHF
TGTGCCAGCTCACCCGCTACGGACAGCAATCAGCCCCAGCATTTT
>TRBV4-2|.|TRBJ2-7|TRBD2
CASSPEGPSAGEQYF
TGTGCCAGCAGCCCAGAAGGGCCTTCAGCGGGAGAGCAGTACTTC
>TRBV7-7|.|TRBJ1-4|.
CASTHTWSGWTNEKLFF
TGTGCCAGCACCCATACTTGGTCCGGGTGGACTAATGAAAAACTGTTTTTT
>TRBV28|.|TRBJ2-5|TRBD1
CASSRTGASWSQYF
TGTGCCAGCAGCCGTACAGGGGCATCCTGGTCCCAGTACTTC
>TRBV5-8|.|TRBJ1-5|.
CASSFRGASNQPQHF
TGTGCCAGCAGCTTCCGGGGGGCGAGCAATCAGCCCCAGCATTTT
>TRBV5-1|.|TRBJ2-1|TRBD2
CASSFSGSVSGEQFF
TGCGCCAGCAGCTTTAGCGGGAGTGTTTCGGGGGAGCAGTTCTTC
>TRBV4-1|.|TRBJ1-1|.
CASSQENPILNTEAFF
TGCGCCAGCAGCCAAGAAAATCCGATCCTGAACACTGAAGCTTTCTTT
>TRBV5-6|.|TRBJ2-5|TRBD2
CASSLVHSGRYQETQYF
TGTGCCAGCAGCTTGGTTCATAGCGGGAGGTACCAAGAGACCCAGTACTTC
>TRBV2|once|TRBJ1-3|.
CASSLGRNSGNTIYF
TGTGCCAGCAGTTTGGGACGGAACTCTGGAAACACCATATATTTT